The entry that follows covers one TCR beta chain sequence. 60 Vbeta and 13 Jbeta primers were used in PCR. TCRdb keeps only in-frame clones here, not all; method: immunoSEQ multiplex PCR. The repertoire holds approximately 150,000 clones, with over 75% as singletons. This sample is part of a study of cytomegalovirus exposure and HLA in healthy donors. V dropped 8 bases and J dropped 0 bases, with 8 bases sitting between them. The V gene's germline CDR1 is MDHEN and CDR2 SYDVKM. The length of the CDR3 is 13 residues. Sequencing used PBMCs. The chain uses TRBV28 and TRBJ1-5; D gene unclear. The receptor comes from a man aged 35 to 55 in good health and CMV-seropositive. The CDR3 nucleotides read TGTGCCAGCGCTGGAGATAGCAATCAGCCCCAGCATTTT. This encodes CASAGDSNQPQHF.